Listed here are 9 T cell receptor beta chains from one sample, sequenced in a study of blood T cell repertoires in COVID-19. Only in-frame clones appear in the TCRdb table, and some are missing; sequencing was by immunoSEQ multiplex PCR. This sample has about 480,000 clones, with about nine tenths found just once. The sample taken for sequencing was PBMCs or T cells enriched from blood (not recorded which). Every receptor here comes from a woman aged 60-75 years who had recovered from COVID-19.

The chain couples TRBV2 to TRBJ2-1; TRBD2 matches 15 bases. The CDR3 has 17 residues. Germline loops: CDR1 SNHLY, CDR2 FYNNEI. V lost 5 bases, J lost 4 bases, and 6 bases stayed unmatched. The CDR3 sequence is CASSKGLAGGSYNEQFF. CDR3 nucleotides: TGTGCCAGCAGTAAAGGACTAGCGGGGGGGAGTTACAATGAGCAGTTCTTC. Full variable domain (rest looked up from reference TRBV2 and TRBJ2-1): EPEVTQTPSHQVTQMGQEVILRCVPISNHLYFYWYRQILGQKVEFLVSFYNNEISEKSEIFDDQFSVERPDGSNFTLKIRSTKLEDSAMYFCASSKGLAGGSYNEQFFGPGTRLTVL.

The chain employs TRBV7-2 and TRBJ1-3; D possibly corresponds to TRBD1 (6 bases). The CDR3 consists of 17 residues. Looked up from germline, CDR1 is SGHTA and CDR2 is FQGNSA. Between the trimmed V and J ends, which lost 1 base and 1 base, there was a span of 14 bases. The CDR3 nucleotides read TGTGCCAGCAGCTTAGGCCGGACAGTCTCATCTGGAAACACCATATATTTT. This codes for CASSLGRTVSSGNTIYF.

The chain has TRBV6-5 and TRBJ2-5; D is uncertain. V was clipped by 7 bases and J by 2 bases, with 5 bases between them. This CDR3 contains 11 residues. From germline, CDR1 is MNHEY and CDR2 SVGAGI. The CDR3 protein is CASTGQETQYF. In DNA, the CDR3 is TGTGCCAGCACGGGTCAAGAGACCCAGTACTTC.

The chain is built from TRBV29-1 and TRBJ2-4; 7 nucleotides match TRBD1. V dropped 6 bases and J dropped 8; count of bases not matched to a gene: 4. CDR1 SQVTM and CDR2 ANQGSEA come from the germline V gene. The CDR3 runs to 11 residues. The CDR3 is CSVDTGDIQYF. The CDR3 nucleotides are TGCAGCGTAGATACAGGGGACATTCAGTACTTC.

This chain connects TRBV6-1 to TRBJ2-2; D might be TRBD2 (5 bases). Germline CDR1 MNHNS, CDR2 SASEGT. This CDR3 contains 14 residues. V was pared by 3 bases and J by 1 base, with 6 bases between. CDR3 nucleotides: TGTGCCAGCAGTGACGGACTGAACACCGGGGAGCTGTTTTTT. This encodes CASSDGLNTGELFF.

The chain recombines TRBV6-5 with TRBJ2-1; 7 nucleotides match TRBD2. CDR3 size: 14 residues. Germline lookup yields CDR1 MNHEY and CDR2 SVGAGI. V was pared by 6 bases and J by 3 bases, with 5 bases of the junction left unmatched. This CDR3 reads CASRLAEVYNEQFF. The CDR3 DNA is TGTGCCAGCAGGCTAGCGGAGGTCTACAATGAGCAGTTCTTC.

CDR3 protein: CASSLGQGSYGYTF. The DNA for the CDR3 is TGTGCCAGCAGTCTTGGACAGGGAAGCTATGGCTACACCTTC. The rearrangement uses TRBV2 and TRBJ1-2, with TRBD1 matching over 8 bases. Germline V gene data show CDR1 as SNHLY and CDR2 as FYNNEI. The CDR3 is 14 residues long. V shed 5 bases, J shed 4 bases, and the junction held 6 bases outside the gene matches.

The rearrangement uses TRBV11-2 and TRBJ2-1; 7 bases match TRBD1. Germline loops: CDR1 SGHAT, CDR2 FQNNGV. The CDR3 has 15 amino acids. The V segment lost 2 bases and the J segment 5 bases; nucleotides outside the gene matches: 6. The CDR3 spells CASSLLGQKDNEQFF. The CDR3 coding sequence is TGTGCCAGCAGCTTATTGGGACAGAAAGACAATGAGCAGTTCTTC.

This sequence joins TRBV2 and TRBJ1-2, with D possibly matching TRBD1 (5 bases). Trimming removed 1 base at V and 13 bases at J, with 13 bases between. The germline V gene has CDR1 SNHLY and CDR2 FYNNEI. The CDR3 is made up of 12 amino acids. DNA for the CDR3: TGTGCCAGCAGTGAAGGTGGCAGGGTTTTCACCTTC. Translation: CASSEGGRVFTF. The variable domain in full, completed from reference TRBV2 and TRBJ1-2, reads EPEVTQTPSHQVTQMGQEVILRCVPISNHLYFYWYRQILGQKVEFLVSFYNNEISEKSEIFDDQFSVERPDGSNFTLKIRSTKLEDSAMYFCASSEGGRVFTFGSGTRLTVV.